The 23 T cell receptor beta chains reported below all come from one sample, sequenced in a study of OX40 agonist ivuxolimab in advanced cancers. Clones were read by immunoSEQ multiplex PCR, and TCRdb kept only the in-frame ones, dropping some. The data hold under 100,000 clones, with 80% to 90% observed a single time. The sequences come from CD4+ or CD8+ T cells sorted from blood, collected in a trial of the OX40 agonist ivuxolimab. These TCRs come from an adult with an advanced solid tumor such as melanoma, head and neck, liver or kidney cancer.

The chain carries TRBV7-2 and TRBJ1-5, with D hard to call. Trimming took off 5 bases at V and 4 bases at J, with 18 bases between the two ends. The CDR3 consists of 16 residues. The germline V gene encodes CDR1 SGHTA and CDR2 FQGNSA. The CDR3 loop is CASSKGLSGGNQPQHF. The CDR3 DNA reads TGTGCCAGCAGCAAAGGGCTATCGGGTGGAAATCAGCCCCAGCATTTT. The whole variable domain, remainder taken from reference TRBV7-2 and TRBJ1-5, is GAGVSQSPSNKVTEKGKDVELRCDPISGHTALYWYRQSLGQGLEFLIYFQGNSAPDKSGLPSDRFSAERTGGSVSTLTIQRTQQEDSAVYLCASSKGLSGGNQPQHFGDGTRLSIL.

The chain couples TRBV5-1 to TRBJ2-7, with 8 bases fitting TRBD1. J lost 5 bases, V lost 6 bases, and 10 bases had no gene match. Germline CDR1 and CDR2: SGHRS and YFSETQ. The CDR3 totals 14 residues. The CDR3 region is CASKGTGLDHEQYF. The CDR3 DNA reads TGCGCCAGCAAGGGGACAGGTCTCGACCACGAGCAGTACTTC.

This clone has more than one count but fewer than ten. The chain uses TRBV9 and TRBJ2-2, with D perhaps TRBD1 (5 bases). The CDR3 runs to 16 residues. CDR1 and CDR2 (germline): SGDLS, YYNGEE. The ends were cut back, 2 bases at V and 6 bases at J, with 17 bases in the middle. The CDR3 is CASSVIPIQGAGELFF. CDR3 bases: TGTGCCAGCAGCGTCATTCCGATTCAGGGCGCCGGGGAGCTGTTTTTT. Full variable domain (outside the CDR3, taken from reference TRBV9 and TRBJ2-2): DSGVTQTPKHLITATGQRVTLRCSPRSGDLSVYWYQQSLDQGLQFLIQYYNGEERAKGNILERFSAQQFPDLHSELNLSSLELGDSALYFCASSVIPIQGAGELFFGEGSRLTVL.

This chain connects TRBV2 to TRBJ1-5; perhaps TRBD1 as D (6 bases). CDR1 and CDR2 from the germline V gene are SNHLY and FYNNEI. CDR3 length: 16 amino acids. Between the trimmed V and J ends, which lost 3 bases and 2 bases, there was a span of 14 bases. CDR3 sequence reads: CASSDVDSIGNQPQHF. The CDR3 coding sequence is TGTGCCAGCAGTGATGTGGACAGTATTGGCAATCAGCCCCAGCATTTT.

This chain connects TRBV5-1 to TRBJ1-2, with 9 bases matching TRBD1. This CDR3 has 15 residues. The germline CDR1 and CDR2 sequences are SGHRS and YFSETQ. J lost 5 bases, V lost 4 bases, and 9 bases had no gene match. CDR3 bases: TGCGCCAGCAGCGAAGAACAGGGGGCAGGATATGGCTACACCTTC. This encodes CASSEEQGAGYGYTF.

Only one count was recorded for this clone. The chain uses TRBV20-1 and TRBJ1-1; D gene unclear. The V gene's germline CDR1 is DFQATT and CDR2 SNEGSKA (reference sequence). The CDR3 contains 11 residues. The V end was cut by 4 bases, the J end by 6 bases, with 9 bases between. The CDR3 here is CSANRISEAFF. DNA of the CDR3: TGCAGTGCTAATAGGATATCTGAAGCTTTCTTT.

The CDR3 bases are TGCAGCTTAATCCGGGACAGGGGTGGGAATGAGCAGTTCTTC. It codes for CSLIRDRGGNEQFF. J is TRBJ2-1 and V is TRBV29-1, with TRBD1 matching 10 bases. The CDR3 is made up of 14 amino acids. After removal of 8 bases from V and 7 bases from J, the junction contained 11 bases not matched to a gene. The germline CDR1 and CDR2 sequences are SQVTM and ANQGSEA.

The CDR3 loop reads CAIRADRLSGNTIYF. The CDR3 DNA reads TGTGCCATCAGAGCCGACAGGCTCTCTGGAAACACCATATATTTT. V usage is TRBV10-3 and J usage is TRBJ1-3; weak D call: TRBD1 (6 bases). CDR1 is ENHRY and CDR2 is SYGVKD in the germline V gene. The CDR3 extends over 15 amino acids. Deletions cut 6 bases from V and 0 bases from J, with 12 bases between.

Turning to this clone: Its ends do not fully match the called genes, so a read error is possible. Different DNA sequences within this sample yield the same CDR3. The chain employs TRBV29-1 and TRBJ2-6, with D possibly TRBD1 on 5 matching bases. The CDR3 consists of 13 residues. Germline-derived CDR1 and CDR2 are SQVTM and ANQGSEA. The CDR3 loop reads CSVGEPGANVLTF. In nucleotides, the CDR3 is TGCAGCGTTGGCGAACCTGGGGCCAACGTCTTGACTTTC.

The chain carries TRBV7-2 and TRBJ1-1, with D possibly being TRBD1 (5 bases). From germline, CDR1 is SGHTA and CDR2 FQGNSA. V lost 5 bases and J lost 5, with 18 bases in between. The CDR3 is 15 amino acids. Here the CDR3 reads CASSLLNQGYTEAFF. In DNA, the CDR3 is TGTGCCAGCAGCCTCCTGAATCAGGGTTATACTGAAGCTTTCTTT.

The V gene is TRBV7-9, the J gene TRBJ2-3; D gene ambiguous. Germline CDR1 is SEHNR and CDR2 is FQNEAQ (reference sequence). The CDR3 length is 16 residues. With 5 bases removed from V and 0 bases from J, the gap between germline ends came to 15 bases. CDR3 protein: CASSPQGRTSTDTQYF. DNA for the CDR3: TGTGCCAGCAGCCCTCAAGGACGTACTAGCACAGATACGCAGTATTTT. Drawing the rest from reference TRBV7-9 and TRBJ2-3, the complete variable domain is DTGVSQNPRHKITKRGQNVTFRCDPISEHNRLYWYRQTLGQGPEFLTYFQNEAQLEKSRLLSDRFSAERPKGSFSTLEIQRTEQGDSAMYLCASSPQGRTSTDTQYFGPGTRLTVL.

This sequence joins TRBV29-1 and TRBJ2-5; no definite D call. TRBJ2-7 explains the end of the DNA better; the J call may be wrong. Germline V lookup: CDR1 SQVTM, CDR2 ANQGSEA. The CDR3 runs 14 residues. The CDR3 spells CSVDKSQKGYEQYF. In DNA form, the CDR3 reads TGCAGCGTTGACAAGAGCCAGAAAGGCTACGAGCAGTACTTC.

This sequence joins TRBV6-1 and TRBJ2-1; possibly TRBD1 or TRBD2 for D (5 bases each). Deletions cut 1 base from V and 9 bases from J, with 7 bases between. The CDR3 loop spans 12 amino acids. Per the germline V gene, CDR1 is MNHNS and CDR2 is SASEGT. CDR3 region: CASSEGGVEQFF. For the CDR3, the DNA is TGTGCCAGCAGTGAAGGAGGGGTTGAGCAGTTCTTC.

The DNA for the CDR3 is TGTGCCAGCTCGGACAGGAGCAATCAGCCCCAGCATTTT. As protein: CASSDRSNQPQHF. V usage is TRBV18 and J usage is TRBJ1-5, with 7 bases fitting TRBD1. From germline, CDR1 is KGHSH and CDR2 LQKENI. Losses at the gene ends were 6 bases for V and 1 base for J; bases not matched to a gene: 0. The CDR3 length is 13 residues.

The chain joins TRBV4-1 to TRBJ1-6; the D is unclear. The germline V gene encodes CDR1 MGHRA and CDR2 YSYEKL. CDR3 length equals 15 residues. V shed 4 bases and J shed 0 bases, with 7 bases lying between them. The CDR3, as DNA: TGCGCCAGCAGCCCAGATCGCTCCTATAATTCACCCCTCCACTTT. Its protein is CASSPDRSYNSPLHF.

The V and J genes are TRBV10-3 and TRBJ2-2, with D tentatively TRBD2 (5 bases). Germline CDR1 reads ENHRY; CDR2 reads SYGVKD. CDR3 size: 15 residues. Trimming took off 2 bases at V and 2 bases at J, with 9 bases between the two ends. The CDR3 region is CAISEPGLNTGELFF. In nucleotides, the CDR3 is TGTGCCATCAGTGAGCCAGGACTTAACACCGGGGAGCTGTTTTTT.

This clone has a handful of counts. The CDR3 region has the DNA TGTGCCAGCAGCACAAGACAGGGTTATAATTCACCCCTCCACTTT. It translates to CASSTRQGYNSPLHF. V usage is TRBV2 and J usage is TRBJ1-6; TRBD1 aligns across 7 bases. Germline assignment: CDR1 SNHLY and CDR2 FYNNEI. V was pared by 6 bases and J by 4 bases, with 6 bases of the junction left unmatched. This CDR3 is 15 amino acids long. The complete variable domain, with remaining parts taken from reference TRBV2 and TRBJ1-6, reads EPEVTQTPSHQVTQMGQEVILRCVPISNHLYFYWYRQILGQKVEFLVSFYNNEISEKSEIFDDQFSVERPDGSNFTLKIRSTKLEDSAMYFCASSTRQGYNSPLHFGNGTRLTVT.

The chain carries TRBV10-3 and TRBJ2-6; no clear D gene. Trimming left V 0 bases short and J 3 bases short, with 6 bases between. CDR3 length: 15 residues. Germline lookup yields CDR1 ENHRY and CDR2 SYGVKD. The CDR3: CAISESMGGANVLTF. In nucleotides, the CDR3 is TGTGCCATCAGTGAGTCTATGGGTGGGGCCAACGTCCTGACTTTC.

The V and J genes are TRBV4-3 and TRBJ2-3; D call uncertain. Germline lookup yields CDR1 LGHNA and CDR2 YSLEER. The CDR3 runs to 13 residues. Trimming pared 0 bases from V and 4 bases from J, leaving 5 bases between. The CDR3 DNA follows: TGCGCCAGCAGCCAAGAATTAGCAGATACGCAGTATTTT. This gives the protein CASSQELADTQYF.

The chain has TRBV6-5 and TRBJ2-5, with a possible D match to TRBD2 (5 bases). V lost 6 bases and J lost 2, with 10 bases in between. The germline V gene has CDR1 MNHEY and CDR2 SVGAGI. The CDR3 has 13 residues. CDR3 sequence reads: CASRWPGQETQYF. The CDR3 DNA is TGTGCCAGCAGGTGGCCGGGGCAAGAGACCCAGTACTTC.

This chain links TRBV27 with TRBJ2-3; 9 bases are shared with TRBD2. J was trimmed by 4 bases and V by 5 bases; bases with no gene match: 7. CDR1 and CDR2 from the germline V gene are MNHEY and SMNVEV (reference sequence). The length of the CDR3 is 15 residues. The CDR3 reads CASSPRGGRADTQYF. The CDR3 coding sequence is TGTGCCAGCAGTCCGCGGGGGGGCCGGGCAGATACGCAGTATTTT.

This chain connects TRBV7-2 to TRBJ2-7, with 8 positions matching TRBD2. Germline V CDR1 and CDR2: SGHTA, FQGNSA. V lost 1 base and J lost 1; bases outside the gene matches: 6. This CDR3 is built from 16 residues. The CDR3 DNA follows: TGTGCCAGCAGCTTAGGGGCCGGCGGGAGGTCCTACGAGCAGTACTTC. Translated: CASSLGAGGRSYEQYF.

CDR3 loop: CASSTNIAGGIYEQYF. In DNA form, the CDR3 reads TGTGCCAGTAGTACCAACATAGCGGGAGGGATCTACGAGCAGTACTTC. The chain uses TRBV19 and TRBJ2-7, with 11 bases identical to TRBD2. Trimming cost V 4 bases and J 3 bases; bases outside gene matches: 8. Germline V gives CDR1 LNHDA, CDR2 SQIVND (reference sequence). The CDR3 runs 16 residues.